Given below is one T cell receptor beta chain in context. Its antigen is as yet unknown. There are 14 residues in the CDR3. Germline V gene sequence: CDR1 SGHDT, CDR2 YYEEEE. Trimming took off 1 base at V and 7 bases at J, with 12 bases between the two ends. This sample was taken from a study of beta chain features in type 1 diabetes. Study-wide findings and caveats: Any role of HLA type in TCRB rearrangement remained unresolved here.

Expressed TCRB transcripts got sequenced, as all isolated RNA was reverse transcribed. Method: immunoSEQ multiplex PCR; TCRdb's copy keeps in-frame clones and lacks some. The sample comprises 900,000 or so clones, around a sixth of which are singletons, and 0.02% to 0.025% rests with the top ten. The J gene is TRBJ1-5, the V gene TRBV5-6; possible D gene TRBD1, 5 bases. Sequenced: naive CD4+ T cells from blood. This TCR was sampled from a woman between 18 and 29 years old in good health. The CDR3 DNA sequence: TGTGCCAGCAGCTTGCGGGGGGTCGGGCAGCCCCAGCATTTT. It is translated as CASSLRGVGQPQHF.